The 4 T cell receptor beta chains in this list originate from one sample, sequenced in a study of control samples from healthy donors and cancer patients. Only in-frame clones appear in the TCRdb table, and some are missing; sequencing was by immunoSEQ multiplex PCR. The repertoire holds 150,000 to 200,000 clones, with about 90% as singletons. Material for sequencing was blood. The origin of the receptors is a man in his thirties or forties in good health.

Regarding this clone: Mismatch with germline at one junction end may stem from a read error. CDR3 DNA: TGTGCCACCAGCGTTGGACAGGGAATAATGGGTGAGCAGTTCTTC. Protein sequence: CATSVGQGIMGEQFF. The V gene is TRBV11-2, the J gene TRBJ2-1; 8 positions match TRBD1. Germline V gives CDR1 SGHAT, CDR2 FQNNGV. CDR3 size: 15 residues.

This chain links TRBV24-1 with TRBJ1-2; D unclear. The CDR3 runs 17 residues. Germline V lookup: CDR1 KGHDR, CDR2 SFDVKD. V was pared by 5 bases and J by 2 bases, with 20 bases between. This chain's CDR3 is CATSGRLTELRNYGYTF. CDR3 in DNA: TGTGCCACCAGTGGGAGACTCACAGAGCTAAGAAACTATGGCTACACCTTC.

The chain couples TRBV7-8 to TRBJ2-1; 10 bases line up with TRBD1. With V trimmed by 2 bases and J by 7 bases, 11 bases remained unmatched. In germline, CDR1 is SGHVS, CDR2 FQNEAQ. The CDR3 totals 17 residues. The CDR3 spells CASSLSWRTGGRNEQFF. As DNA, the CDR3 is TGTGCCAGCAGCTTATCGTGGAGGACAGGGGGTCGGAATGAGCAGTTCTTC.

This sequence joins TRBV6-5 and TRBJ2-3; possibly TRBD2 for D (7 bases). There are 16 residues in the CDR3. Trimming left V 2 bases short and J 2 bases short, with 14 bases between. Germline-derived CDR1 and CDR2 are MNHEY and SVGAGI. The CDR3 nucleotides read TGTGCCAGCAGTTACGCAGGAGGGGGGGACACAGATACGCAGTATTTT. Its translation is CASSYAGGGDTDTQYF.